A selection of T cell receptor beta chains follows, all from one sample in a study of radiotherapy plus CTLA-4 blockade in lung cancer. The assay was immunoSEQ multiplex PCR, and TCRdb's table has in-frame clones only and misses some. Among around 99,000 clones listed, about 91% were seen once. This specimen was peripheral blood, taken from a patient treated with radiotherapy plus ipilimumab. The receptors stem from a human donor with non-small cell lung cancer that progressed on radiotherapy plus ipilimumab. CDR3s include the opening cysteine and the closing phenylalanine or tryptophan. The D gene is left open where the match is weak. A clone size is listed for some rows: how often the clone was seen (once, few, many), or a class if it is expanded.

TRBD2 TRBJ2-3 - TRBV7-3 CARSTSSGNGKVQYF TGTGCCAGGAGTACTTCTAGCGGAAACGGGAAGGTGCAGTATTTT
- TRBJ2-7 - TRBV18 CASSSFAAQIYEQYF TGTGCCAGCTCATCTTTCGCGGCCCAGATCTACGAGCAGTACTTC
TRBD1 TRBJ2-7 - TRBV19 CASSFRTGIGGEQYF TGTGCCAGCTCTTTTAGGACAGGGATCGGTGGCGAGCAGTACTTC
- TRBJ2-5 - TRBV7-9 CASSYSGGLQETQYF TGTGCCAGCAGCTACTCCGGGGGGCTCCAAGAGACCCAGTACTTC
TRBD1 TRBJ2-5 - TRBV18 CASSPGTALGTQYF TGTGCCAGCTCACCGGGGACAGCTTTAGGGACCCAGTACTTC
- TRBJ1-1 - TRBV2 CASSRDSNTEAFF TGTGCCAGCAGCCGGGACTCGAACACTGAAGCTTTCTTT
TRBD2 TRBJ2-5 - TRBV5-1 CASMASGEETQYF TGCGCCAGCATGGCTAGCGGAGAAGAGACCCAGTACTTC
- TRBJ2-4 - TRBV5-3 CARSVIGGPVAKNIQYF TGTGCCAGAAGCGTCATCGGGGGTCCAGTAGCCAAAAACATTCAGTACTTC
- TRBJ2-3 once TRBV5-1 CASSLNLRADTQYF TGCGCCAGCAGCTTGAATCTCCGGGCAGATACGCAGTATTTT
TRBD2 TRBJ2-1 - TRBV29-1 CSVDPGLAGNEQFF TGCAGCGTTGACCCTGGACTAGCCGGCAATGAGCAGTTCTTC
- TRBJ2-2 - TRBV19 CASRGWSQARELFF TGTGCCAGTCGGGGCTGGTCCCAGGCGCGGGAGCTGTTTTTT
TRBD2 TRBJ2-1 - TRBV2 CASSMPWGTSDYNEQFF TGTGCCAGCAGTATGCCGTGGGGGACTAGCGATTACAATGAGCAGTTCTTC
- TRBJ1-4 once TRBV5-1 CASSDGTGNEKLFF TGCGCCAGCAGCGACGGAACCGGTAATGAAAAACTGTTTTTT
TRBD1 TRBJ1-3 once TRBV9 CASSAGTGQGNTIYF TGTGCCAGCAGTGCCGGGACAGGGCAAGGAAACACCATATATTTT
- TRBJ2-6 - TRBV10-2 CASSLLGSGANVLTF TGCGCCAGCAGTCTACTGGGCTCTGGGGCCAACGTCCTGACTTTC
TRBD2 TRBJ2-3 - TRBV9 CASSVVGSGSQADTQYF TGTGCCAGCAGCGTAGTAGGTAGCGGGAGTCAGGCAGATACGCAGTATTTT
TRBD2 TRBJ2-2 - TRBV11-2 CASSPGLAGVRTGELFF TGTGCCAGCAGCCCGGGACTAGCGGGAGTTCGGACCGGGGAGCTGTTTTTT
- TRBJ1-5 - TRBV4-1 CASSTVGADQPQHF TGCGCCAGCAGCACAGTCGGCGCGGATCAGCCCCAGCATTTT
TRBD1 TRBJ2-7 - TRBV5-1 CASSLQTGPSPEQYF TGCGCCAGCAGCCTTCAGACAGGGCCCTCACCCGAGCAGTACTTC
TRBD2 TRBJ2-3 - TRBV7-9 CASSLLAGVADTQYF TGTGCCAGCAGCTTACTAGCGGGAGTAGCAGATACGCAGTATTTT
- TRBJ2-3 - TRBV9 CASSVAGVMGTDTQYF TGTGCCAGCAGCGTAGCGGGAGTCATGGGGACAGATACGCAGTATTTT
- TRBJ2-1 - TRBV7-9 CASSLVWRSSYNEQFF TGTGCCAGCAGCTTAGTCTGGAGGAGCTCCTACAATGAGCAGTTCTTC
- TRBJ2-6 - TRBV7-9 CASSVAGANVLTF TGTGCCAGCAGTGTCGCGGGGGCCAACGTCCTGACTTTC
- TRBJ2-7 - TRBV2 CASSVRRESYEQYF TGTGCCAGCAGTGTTCGCAGGGAGTCCTACGAGCAGTACTTC
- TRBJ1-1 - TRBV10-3 CAISESESTGEAFF TGTGCCATCAGTGAGTCGGAAAGTACCGGTGAAGCTTTCTTT
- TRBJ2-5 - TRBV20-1 CSARLEETQYF TGCAGTGCTAGACTAGAGGAGACCCAGTACTTC
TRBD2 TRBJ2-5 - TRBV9 CASSVGTSGRETQYF TGTGCCAGCAGCGTAGGGACTAGCGGGAGAGAGACCCAGTACTTC
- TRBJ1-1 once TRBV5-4 CASSLEVENTEAFF TGTGCCAGCAGCTTGGAGGTAGAGAACACTGAAGCTTTCTTT
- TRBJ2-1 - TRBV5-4 CASSLKDSYNEQFF TGTGCCAGCAGTCTTAAGGATTCCTACAATGAGCAGTTCTTC
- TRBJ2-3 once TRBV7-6 CASSFDPGGTDTQYF TGTGCCAGCAGCTTCGACCCAGGGGGCACAGATACGCAGTATTTT
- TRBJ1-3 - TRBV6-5 CASSPPGLAGNTIYF TGTGCCAGCAGCCCCCCCGGACTTGCTGGAAACACCATATATTTT
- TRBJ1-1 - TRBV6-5 CASSYSVGLNTEAFF TGTGCCAGCAGTTACTCGGTAGGGCTGAACACTGAAGCTTTCTTT
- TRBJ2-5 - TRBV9 CASSPRQKYQETQYF TGTGCCAGCAGCCCGCGACAGAAGTACCAAGAGACCCAGTACTTC
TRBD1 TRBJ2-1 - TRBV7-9 CASSRQWDRVYMNEQFF TGTGCCAGCAGCCGCCAGTGGGACAGGGTATATATGAATGAGCAGTTCTTC
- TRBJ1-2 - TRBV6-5 CASSRTDQSYGYTF TGTGCCAGCAGTCGGACAGACCAATCCTATGGCTACACCTTC